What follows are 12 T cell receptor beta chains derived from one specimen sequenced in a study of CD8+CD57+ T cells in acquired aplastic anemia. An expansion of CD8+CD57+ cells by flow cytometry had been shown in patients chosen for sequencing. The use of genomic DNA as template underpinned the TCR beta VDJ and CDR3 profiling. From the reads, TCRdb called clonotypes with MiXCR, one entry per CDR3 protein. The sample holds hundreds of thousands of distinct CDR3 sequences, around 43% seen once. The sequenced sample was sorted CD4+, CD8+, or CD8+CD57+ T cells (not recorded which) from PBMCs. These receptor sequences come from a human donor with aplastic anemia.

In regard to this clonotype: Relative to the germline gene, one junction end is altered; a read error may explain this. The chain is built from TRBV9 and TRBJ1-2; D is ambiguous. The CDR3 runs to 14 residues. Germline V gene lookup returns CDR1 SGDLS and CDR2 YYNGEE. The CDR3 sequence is CASSPHDNPGGYTF. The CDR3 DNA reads TGCGCCAGCAGCCCACACGACAATCCGGGTGGCTACACCTTC.

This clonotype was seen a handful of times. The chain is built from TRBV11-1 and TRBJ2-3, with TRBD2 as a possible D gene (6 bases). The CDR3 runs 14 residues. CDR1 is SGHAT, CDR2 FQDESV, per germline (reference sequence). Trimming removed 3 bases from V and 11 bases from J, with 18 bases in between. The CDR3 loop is CASSFSGGTNEQYF. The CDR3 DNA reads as TGTGCCAGCAGCTTCTCCGGGGGAACGAATGAGCAGTATTTT.

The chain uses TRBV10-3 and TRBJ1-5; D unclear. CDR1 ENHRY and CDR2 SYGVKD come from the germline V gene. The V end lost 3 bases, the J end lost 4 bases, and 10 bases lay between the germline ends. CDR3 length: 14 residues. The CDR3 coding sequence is TGTGCCATCAGTGACCCAGTGGGTAATCAGCCCCAGCATTTT. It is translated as CAISDPVGNQPQHF.

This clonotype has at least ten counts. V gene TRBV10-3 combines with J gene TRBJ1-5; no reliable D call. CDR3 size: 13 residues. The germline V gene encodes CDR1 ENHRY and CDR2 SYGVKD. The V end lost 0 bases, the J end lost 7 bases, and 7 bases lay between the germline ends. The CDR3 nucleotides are TGTGCCATCAGTGAGTCGAGCTGGCAGCCCCAGCATTTT. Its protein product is CAISESSWQPQHF.

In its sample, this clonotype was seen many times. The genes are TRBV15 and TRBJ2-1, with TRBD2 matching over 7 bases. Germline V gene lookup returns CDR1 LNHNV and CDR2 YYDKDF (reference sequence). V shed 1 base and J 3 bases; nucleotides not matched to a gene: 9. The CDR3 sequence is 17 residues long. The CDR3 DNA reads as TGTGCCACCAGCAGAGCCCTAGCGGAAGAGGACTACAATGAGCAGTTCTTC. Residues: CATSRALAEEDYNEQFF.

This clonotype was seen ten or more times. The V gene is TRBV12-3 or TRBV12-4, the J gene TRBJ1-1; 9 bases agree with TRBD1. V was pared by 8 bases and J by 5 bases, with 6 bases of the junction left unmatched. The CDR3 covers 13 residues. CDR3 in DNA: TGTGCCAGCGGAGACAGGGGGGGTACTGAAGCTTTCTTT. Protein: CASGDRGGTEAFF.

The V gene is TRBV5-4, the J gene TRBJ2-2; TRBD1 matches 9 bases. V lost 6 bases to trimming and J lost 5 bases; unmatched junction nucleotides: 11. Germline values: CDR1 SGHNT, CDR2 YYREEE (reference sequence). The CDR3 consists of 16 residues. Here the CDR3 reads CASTSLRDRVTGELFF. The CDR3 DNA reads TGTGCCAGCACCTCACTCCGGGACAGGGTGACCGGGGAGCTGTTTTTT.

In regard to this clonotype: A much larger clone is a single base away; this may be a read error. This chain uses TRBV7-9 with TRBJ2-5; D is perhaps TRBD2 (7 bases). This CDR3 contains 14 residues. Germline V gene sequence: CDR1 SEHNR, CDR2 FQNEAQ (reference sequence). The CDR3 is CASSQGRGQETQCF. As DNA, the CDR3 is TGTGCCAGCAGTCAAGGGAGGGGACAAGAGACCCAGTGCTTC.

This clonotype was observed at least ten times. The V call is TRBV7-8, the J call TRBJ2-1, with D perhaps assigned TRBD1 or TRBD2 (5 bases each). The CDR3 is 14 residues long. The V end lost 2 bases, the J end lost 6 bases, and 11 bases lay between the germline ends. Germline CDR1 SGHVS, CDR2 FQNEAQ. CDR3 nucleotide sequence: TGTGCCAGCAGCTTAAGAGGGGCCCGCAATGAGCAGTTCTTC. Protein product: CASSLRGARNEQFF.

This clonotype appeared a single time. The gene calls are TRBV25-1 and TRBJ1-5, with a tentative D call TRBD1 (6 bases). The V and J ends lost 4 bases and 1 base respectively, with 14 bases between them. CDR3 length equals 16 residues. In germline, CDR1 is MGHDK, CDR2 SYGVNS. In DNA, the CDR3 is TGTGCCAGCAGTGCCCCGAGGCAGGGGAGCAATCAGCCCCAGCATTTT. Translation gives CASSAPRQGSNQPQHF.

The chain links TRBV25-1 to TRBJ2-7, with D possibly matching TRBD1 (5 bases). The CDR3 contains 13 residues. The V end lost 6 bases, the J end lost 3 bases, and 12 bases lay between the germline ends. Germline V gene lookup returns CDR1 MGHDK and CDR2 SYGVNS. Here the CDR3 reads CASSNGHHYEQYF. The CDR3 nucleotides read TGTGCCAGCAGCAACGGACATCACTACGAGCAGTACTTC.

The CDR3 spells CASSLGKGAYTF. The CDR3 region has the DNA TGTGCCAGCAGCTTAGGCAAGGGGGCCTACACCTTC. V is TRBV7-6 and J is TRBJ1-2, with TRBD1 matching 7 bases. CDR3 length: 12 residues. Trimming removed 1 base from V and 10 bases from J; junction bases left unmatched: 3. The germline CDR1 and CDR2 sequences are SGHVS and FNYEAQ.